This T cell receptor (beta chain) came from a study of Graves' ophthalmopathy and Graves' hyperthyroidism. At the level of the study: Peripheral blood was gathered at the point of initial diagnosis, before any treatment started.

For repertoire sequencing, the TCR beta CDR3 regions were amplified from RNA transcripts. First-round RT-PCR relied on HTBI primers, and a second-round multiplex PCR came next. TCRdb recomputed calls from the multiplex PCR reads with MiXCR, one row per CDR3 protein. The repertoire consists of 600,000 to 700,000 distinct CDR3 sequences, with over 40% occurring once and the leading ten covering roughly 3%. The CDR3 consists of 19 residues. V lost 5 bases and J lost 7, with 29 bases in between. Germline V gives CDR1 SGHTA, CDR2 FQGTGA. In the case of this clonotype: The target antigen is unknown.

General study findings and limits: The model's prediction of ophthalmopathy progression had approximately 71% sensitivity and approximately 72% specificity. Detected in blood as well were most expanded thyroid clonotypes with frequency above 0.001.

Sequencing input: peripheral blood. V is TRBV7-3 and J is TRBJ1-4; tentatively, D is TRBD1 (6 bases). This sequence originates from an adult man with Graves' ophthalmopathy. CDR3 DNA sequence: TGTGCCAGCAGCATAGGGGGGATTCGCCGTCGGAGGTTGGGTGAAAAACTGTTTTTT. It is translated as CASSIGGIRRRRLGEKLFF.